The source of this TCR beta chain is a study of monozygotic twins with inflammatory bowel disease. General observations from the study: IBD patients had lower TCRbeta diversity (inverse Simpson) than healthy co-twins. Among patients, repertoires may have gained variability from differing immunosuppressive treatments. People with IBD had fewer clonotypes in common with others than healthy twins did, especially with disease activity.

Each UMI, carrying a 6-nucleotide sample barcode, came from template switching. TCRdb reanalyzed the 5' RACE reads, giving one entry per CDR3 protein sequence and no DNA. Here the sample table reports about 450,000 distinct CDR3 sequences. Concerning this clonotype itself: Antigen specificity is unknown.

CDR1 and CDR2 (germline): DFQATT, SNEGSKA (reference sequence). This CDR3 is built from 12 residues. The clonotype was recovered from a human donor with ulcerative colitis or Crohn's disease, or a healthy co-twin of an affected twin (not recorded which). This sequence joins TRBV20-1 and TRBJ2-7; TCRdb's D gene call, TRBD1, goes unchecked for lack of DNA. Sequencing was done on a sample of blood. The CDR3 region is CSASWGAREQYF.